This T cell receptor (beta chain) was obtained from a study of T-cell reconstitution after alpha-beta-depleted transplantation in children. TCRbeta library preparation incorporated unique molecular identifiers. TCRdb analysed the PCR reads with MiXCR anew, one entry per CDR3 protein. The data hold roughly 500,000 distinct CDR3 sequences, with around 18% observed a single time. This clonotype came up a few times. CDR3 size: 15 residues. The germline CDR1 and CDR2 sequences are SEHNR and FQNEAQ (reference sequence). J lost 5 bases, V lost 8 bases, and 10 bases had no gene match. This chain joins TRBV7-9 and TRBJ2-7; the match to TRBD1 covers 12 bases. Sample: PBMCs from the stem cell graft donor, taken from the stem cell graft. The source of this sequence is a human donor who donated a stem cell graft to a child with acute lymphoblastic leukemia. The CDR3 region is CASGGQGAPVHEQYF. The CDR3 DNA reads as TGTGCCAGCGGGGGACAGGGGGCGCCTGTCCACGAGCAGTACTTC.